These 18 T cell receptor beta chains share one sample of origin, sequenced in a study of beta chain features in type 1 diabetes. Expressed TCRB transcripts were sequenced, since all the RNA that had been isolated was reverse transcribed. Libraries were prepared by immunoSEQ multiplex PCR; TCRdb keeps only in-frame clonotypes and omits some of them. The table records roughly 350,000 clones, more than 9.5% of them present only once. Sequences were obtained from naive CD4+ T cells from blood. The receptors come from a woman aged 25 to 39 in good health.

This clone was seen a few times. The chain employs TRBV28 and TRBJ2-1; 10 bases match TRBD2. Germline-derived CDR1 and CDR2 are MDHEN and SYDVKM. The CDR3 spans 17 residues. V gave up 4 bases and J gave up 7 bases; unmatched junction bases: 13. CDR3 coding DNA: TGTGCCAGCAGTTCCCCCCCCCTAGCGGGAGCTTCGAATGAGCAGTTCTTC. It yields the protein CASSSPPLAGASNEQFF.

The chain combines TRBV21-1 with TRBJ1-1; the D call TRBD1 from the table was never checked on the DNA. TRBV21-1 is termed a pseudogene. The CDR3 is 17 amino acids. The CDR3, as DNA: TGTGCCAGCACCGTAGAAGGGACAGGGGGCTTTGGGACTGAAGCTTTCTTT. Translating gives CASTVEGTGGFGTEAFF.

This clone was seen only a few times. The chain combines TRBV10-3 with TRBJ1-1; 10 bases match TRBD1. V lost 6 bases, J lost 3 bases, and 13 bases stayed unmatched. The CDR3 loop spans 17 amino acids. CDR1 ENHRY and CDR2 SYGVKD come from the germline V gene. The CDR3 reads CAISRDTGTGEDTEAFF. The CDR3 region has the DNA TGTGCCATCAGCAGAGATACCGGGACAGGGGAGGACACTGAAGCTTTCTTT.

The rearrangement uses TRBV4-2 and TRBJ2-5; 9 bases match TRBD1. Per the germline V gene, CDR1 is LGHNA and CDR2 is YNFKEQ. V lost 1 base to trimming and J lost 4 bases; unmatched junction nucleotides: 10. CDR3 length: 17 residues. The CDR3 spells CASSQGSADRGRETQYF. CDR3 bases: TGTGCCAGCAGCCAAGGATCTGCGGACAGGGGTAGAGAGACCCAGTACTTC.

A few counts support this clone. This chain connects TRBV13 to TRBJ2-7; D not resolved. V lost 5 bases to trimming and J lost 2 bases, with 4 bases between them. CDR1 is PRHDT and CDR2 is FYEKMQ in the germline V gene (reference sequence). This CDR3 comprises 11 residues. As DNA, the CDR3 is TGTGCCAGCAGCATCACCTACGAGCAGTACTTC. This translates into CASSITYEQYF.

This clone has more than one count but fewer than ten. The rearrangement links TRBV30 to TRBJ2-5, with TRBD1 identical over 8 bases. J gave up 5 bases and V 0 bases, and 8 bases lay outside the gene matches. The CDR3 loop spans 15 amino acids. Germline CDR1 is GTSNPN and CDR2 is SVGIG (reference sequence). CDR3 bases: TGTGCCTGGAGTGTACAGGGGGACCTTCTGGAGACCCAGTACTTC. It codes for CAWSVQGDLLETQYF.

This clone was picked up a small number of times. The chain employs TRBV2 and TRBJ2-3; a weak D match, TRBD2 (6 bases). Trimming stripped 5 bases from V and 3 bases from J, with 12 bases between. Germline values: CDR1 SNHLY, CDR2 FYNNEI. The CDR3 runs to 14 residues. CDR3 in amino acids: CASSTREQTDTQYF. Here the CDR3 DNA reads TGTGCCAGCAGTACACGGGAGCAAACAGATACGCAGTATTTT.

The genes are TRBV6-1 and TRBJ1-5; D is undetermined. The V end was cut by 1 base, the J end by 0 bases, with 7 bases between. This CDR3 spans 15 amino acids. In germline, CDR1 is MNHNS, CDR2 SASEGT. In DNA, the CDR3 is TGTGCCAGCAGTGAAGACAACTATAGCAATCAGCCCCAGCATTTT. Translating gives CASSEDNYSNQPQHF.

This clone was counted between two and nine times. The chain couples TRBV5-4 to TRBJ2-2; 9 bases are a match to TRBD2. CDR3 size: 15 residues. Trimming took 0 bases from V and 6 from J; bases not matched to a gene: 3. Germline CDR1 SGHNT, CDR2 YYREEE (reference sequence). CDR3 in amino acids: CASSLVAGEAGELFF. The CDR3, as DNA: TGTGCCAGCAGCTTGGTAGCGGGAGAGGCCGGGGAGCTGTTTTTT.

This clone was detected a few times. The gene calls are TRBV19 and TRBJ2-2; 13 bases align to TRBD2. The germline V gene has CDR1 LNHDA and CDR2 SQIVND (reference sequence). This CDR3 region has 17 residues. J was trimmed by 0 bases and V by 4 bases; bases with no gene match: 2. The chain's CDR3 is CASSTGTSGTNTGELFF. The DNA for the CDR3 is TGTGCCAGTAGTACCGGGACTAGCGGGACGAACACCGGGGAGCTGTTTTTT. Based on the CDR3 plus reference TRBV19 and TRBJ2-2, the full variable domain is DGGITQSPKYLFRKEGQNVTLSCEQNLNHDAMYWYRQDPGQGLRLIYYSQIVNDFQKGDIAEGYSVSREKKESFPLTVTSAQKNPTAFYLCASSTGTSGTNTGELFFGEGSRLTVL.

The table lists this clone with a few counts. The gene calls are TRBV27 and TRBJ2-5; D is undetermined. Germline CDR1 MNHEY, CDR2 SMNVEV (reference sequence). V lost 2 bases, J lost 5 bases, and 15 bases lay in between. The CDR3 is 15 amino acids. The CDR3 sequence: CASSLNSPEMETQYF. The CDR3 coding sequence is TGTGCCAGCAGTTTAAACAGCCCTGAAATGGAGACCCAGTACTTC.

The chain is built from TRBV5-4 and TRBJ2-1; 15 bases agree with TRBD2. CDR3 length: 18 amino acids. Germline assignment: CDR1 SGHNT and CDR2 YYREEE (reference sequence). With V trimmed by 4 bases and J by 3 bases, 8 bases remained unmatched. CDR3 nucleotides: TGTGCCAGCAGCCCCGGACTAGCGGGAGGGACTTACTACAATGAGCAGTTCTTC. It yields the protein CASSPGLAGGTYYNEQFF. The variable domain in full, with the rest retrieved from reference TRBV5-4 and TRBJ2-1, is ETGVTQSPTHLIKTRGQQVTLRCSSQSGHNTVSWYQQALGQGPQFIFQYYREEENGRGNFPPRFSGLQFPNYSSELNVNALELDDSALYLCASSPGLAGGTYYNEQFFGPGTRLTVL.

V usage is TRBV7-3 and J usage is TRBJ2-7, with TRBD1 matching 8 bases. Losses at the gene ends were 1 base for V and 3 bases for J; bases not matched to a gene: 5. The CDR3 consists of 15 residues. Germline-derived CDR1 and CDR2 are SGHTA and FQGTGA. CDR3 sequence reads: CASSLIPGQGYEQYF. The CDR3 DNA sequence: TGTGCCAGCAGCTTAATCCCAGGACAGGGCTACGAGCAGTACTTC.

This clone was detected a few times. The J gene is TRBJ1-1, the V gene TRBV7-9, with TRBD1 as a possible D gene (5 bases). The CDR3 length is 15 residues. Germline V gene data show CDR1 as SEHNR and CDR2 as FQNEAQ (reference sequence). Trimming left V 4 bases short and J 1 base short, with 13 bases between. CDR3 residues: CASSSHRQTNTEAFF. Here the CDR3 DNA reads TGTGCCAGCAGCTCCCACCGACAGACGAACACTGAAGCTTTCTTT.

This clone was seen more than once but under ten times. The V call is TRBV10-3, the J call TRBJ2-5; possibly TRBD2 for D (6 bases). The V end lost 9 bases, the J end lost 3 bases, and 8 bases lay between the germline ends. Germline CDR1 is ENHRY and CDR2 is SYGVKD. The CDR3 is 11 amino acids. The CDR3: CAIGGKETQYF. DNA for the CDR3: TGTGCCATAGGCGGGAAAGAGACCCAGTACTTC.

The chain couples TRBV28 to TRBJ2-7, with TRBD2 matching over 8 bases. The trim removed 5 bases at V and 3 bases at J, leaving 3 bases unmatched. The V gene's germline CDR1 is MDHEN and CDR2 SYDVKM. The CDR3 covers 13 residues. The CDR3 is CASSSGSVYEQYF. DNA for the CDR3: TGTGCCAGCAGTAGCGGGAGTGTCTACGAGCAGTACTTC.

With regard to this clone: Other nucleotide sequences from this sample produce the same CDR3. CDR3 amino acids: CSVVGSSYNEQFF. DNA for the CDR3: TGCAGCGTTGTAGGGAGCTCCTACAATGAGCAGTTCTTC. This chain links TRBV29-1 with TRBJ2-1; tentatively, D is TRBD2 (5 bases). This CDR3 has 13 amino acids. Germline V CDR1 and CDR2: SQVTM, ANQGSEA. Trimming took off 4 bases at V and 0 bases at J, with 7 bases between the two ends.

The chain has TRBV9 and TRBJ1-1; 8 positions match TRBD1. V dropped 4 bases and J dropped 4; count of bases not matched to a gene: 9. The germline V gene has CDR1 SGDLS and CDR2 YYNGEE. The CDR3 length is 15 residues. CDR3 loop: CASSPGGALGTEAFF. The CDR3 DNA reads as TGTGCCAGCAGCCCAGGGGGCGCTTTGGGCACTGAAGCTTTCTTT.